This T cell receptor beta chain appears in the sequencing data of a study of T-cell reconstitution after alpha-beta-depleted transplantation in children. Unique molecular identifiers were incorporated when the TCRbeta library was constructed. One entry per CDR3 protein, called by TCRdb with MiXCR from the PCR reads. Among some 200,000 distinct CDR3 sequences listed, 13% to 15% were seen once. This clonotype was counted at least ten times. Germline CDR1 and CDR2: LGHDT and YNNKEL (reference sequence). The CDR3 runs 15 residues. Trimming shortened V by 4 bases and J by 1 base, and 10 bases separated the two germline ends.

The rearrangement uses TRBV3-1 and TRBJ1-4; D is uncertain. Specimen: PBMCs from the stem cell graft donor, collected from the stem cell graft. The TCR was taken from a human donor who donated a stem cell graft to a child with acute lymphoblastic leukemia. CDR3 DNA sequence: TGTGCCAGCAGCCCCACCCGGGGAACTAATGAAAAACTGTTTTTT. As protein: CASSPTRGTNEKLFF.